This passage covers 5 T cell receptor beta chains from one sample sequenced in a study of blood T cell repertoires in COVID-19. Profiling relied on immunoSEQ multiplex PCR, and the TCRdb table lists in-frame clones only, not all of them. The table records hundreds of thousands of clones, roughly 88% of them present only once. Sequencing was carried out using peripheral blood. These receptors were taken from a woman between 25 and 40 years old with active or convalescent COVID-19.

The chain is built from TRBV4-1 and TRBJ1-4; possibly TRBD1 for D (5 bases). Germline loops: CDR1 MGHRA, CDR2 YSYEKL. Trimming took off 0 bases at V and 0 bases at J, with 14 bases between the two ends. The CDR3 length is 18 residues. CDR3 coding DNA: TGCGCCAGCAGCCAAGATAGGGGCAGACACCCAACTAATGAAAAACTGTTTTTT. Protein: CASSQDRGRHPTNEKLFF.

This rearrangement joins TRBV6-1 to TRBJ1-2; D unclear. The V gene's germline CDR1 is MNHNS and CDR2 SASEGT. The CDR3 contains 16 residues. Trimming removed 4 bases from V and 1 base from J, with 16 bases in between. Here the CDR3 DNA reads TGTGCCAGCAGTGGCGAAACAGAGCTTCTTAACTATGGCTACACCTTC. It translates to CASSGETELLNYGYTF.

The gene calls are TRBV19 and TRBJ2-1; D may be TRBD2 (6 bases). This CDR3 is built from 13 residues. The ends were cut back, 8 bases at V and 4 bases at J, with 12 bases in the middle. CDR1 and CDR2 (germline): LNHDA, SQIVND (reference sequence). The CDR3 DNA is TGTGCCAGTTCGGGAGTGGGTTACAATGAGCAGTTCTTC. It specifies CASSGVGYNEQFF.

In this sample, this clone turned up once. V and J are TRBV6-5 and TRBJ2-6, with D perhaps matching TRBD2 (6 bases). The CDR3 has 14 residues. V lost 10 bases, J lost 3 bases, and 13 bases lay in between. Germline V lookup: CDR1 MNHEY, CDR2 SVGAGI. The CDR3 DNA follows: TGTGCCACGGCCCTAGCGTTTGGGGCCAACGTCCTGACTTTC. It encodes CATALAFGANVLTF.

The CDR3 coding sequence is TGTGCCAGTAGACAGGACAGGTTCACTGAAGCTTTCTTT. This gives the protein CASRQDRFTEAFF. The chain combines TRBV19 with TRBJ1-1; 7 bases are a match to TRBD1. Unmatched junction bases numbered 5, after V lost 6 bases and J lost 4 bases. CDR1 is LNHDA, CDR2 SQIVND, per germline (reference sequence). There are 13 residues in the CDR3.